The 19 T cell receptor beta chains below come from one sample, sequenced in a study of shared clonotypes between healthy human individuals. Repertoires were generated with immunoSEQ multiplex PCR, while TCRdb's copy carries only in-frame clones and drops some. This repertoire shows around 990,000 clones, 60% to 80% found once; its top ten account for almost 0.9%. The specimen sequenced was memory CD4+ T cells from PBMCs. Sample subset: CD45RA-negative fraction. The receptor source for this set is a man younger than 30 in good health. Some clones in this sample may be carry-over from other donors' samples.

This clone was found once. One end of the junction does not line up with germline, which may come from a read error. Other DNA sequences in this sample translate to the same CDR3. The rearrangement uses TRBV25-1 and TRBJ2-2, with 13 bases that match TRBD2. CDR3 length: 17 amino acids. Germline CDR1 and CDR2: MGHDK and SYGVNS. CDR3 amino acids: CASSGLAGVTNTGELFF. The DNA for the CDR3 is TGTGCCAGCAGCGGACTAGCGGGAGTAACGAACACCGGGGAGCTGTTCTTT. The whole variable domain, remainder taken from reference TRBV25-1 and TRBJ2-2, is EADIYQTPRYLVIGTGKKITLECSQTMGHDKMYWYQQDPGMELHLIHYSYGVNSTEKGDLSSESTVSRIRTEHFPLTLESARPSHTSQYLCASSGLAGVTNTGELFFGEGSRLTVL.

This sequence joins TRBV5-1 and TRBJ1-3, with D uncertain. The CDR3 spans 14 residues. Per germline, CDR1 SGHRS and CDR2 YFSETQ. Between the trimmed V and J ends, which lost 4 bases and 3 bases, there was a span of 11 bases. CDR3 protein: CASSPGSFGNTIYF. In nucleotides, the CDR3 is TGCGCCAGCAGCCCCGGCAGCTTTGGAAACACCATATATTTT.

V and J are TRBV7-8 and TRBJ2-6, with D possibly being TRBD1 or TRBD2 (6 bases each). V was shortened by 2 bases and J by 0 bases, with 11 bases between the two germline ends. Per germline, CDR1 SGHVS and CDR2 FQNEAQ. There are 17 residues in the CDR3. CDR3 bases: TGTGCCAGCAGCTTACGTGGAGGGGGCTCTGGGGCCAACGTCCTGACTTTC. Amino acids: CASSLRGGGSGANVLTF.

The chain recombines TRBV2 with TRBJ2-1, with 8 bases that match TRBD1. Germline V gene sequence: CDR1 SNHLY, CDR2 FYNNEI. The junction had 4 bases not matched to a gene; V was cut back by 5 bases and J by 1 base. This CDR3 has 15 amino acids. CDR3 protein: CASSRQGLSYNEQFF. CDR3 bases: TGTGCCAGCAGTCGACAGGGGTTATCCTACAATGAGCAGTTCTTC.

This clone was counted between two and nine times. The chain couples TRBV5-5 to TRBJ1-2; the D is unclear. CDR3 size: 17 residues. Per germline, CDR1 SGHKS and CDR2 YYEKEE (reference sequence). The ends were cut back, 4 bases at V and 0 bases at J, with 19 bases in the middle. The CDR3 protein is CASSTSGNAKANYGYTF. CDR3 bases: TGTGCCAGCAGCACATCCGGGAATGCGAAAGCTAACTATGGCTACACCTTC.

This sequence joins TRBV5-4 and TRBJ2-2, with 9 bases lining up with TRBD1. After removal of 4 bases from V and 6 bases from J, the junction contained 10 bases not matched to a gene. CDR1 and CDR2 (germline): SGHNT, YYREEE (reference sequence). The CDR3 is made up of 16 amino acids. CDR3 protein: CASSPGGQGWSGELFF. The CDR3, as DNA: TGTGCCAGCAGCCCCGGGGGACAGGGCTGGTCCGGGGAGCTGTTTTTT.

The rearrangement links TRBV29-1 to TRBJ1-2; 10 bases line up with TRBD1. The CDR3 length is 13 residues. V lost 7 bases to trimming and J lost 7 bases; unmatched junction nucleotides: 9. Germline CDR1 SQVTM, CDR2 ANQGSEA. This CDR3 is CSAAGTGDPGYTF. In DNA form, the CDR3 reads TGCAGCGCAGCGGGGACAGGGGATCCTGGCTACACCTTC.

The rearrangement joins TRBV29-1 to TRBJ1-1; D perhaps matches TRBD1 (5 bases). The germline CDR1 and CDR2 sequences are SQVTM and ANQGSEA. The CDR3 has 14 residues. V was cut by 6 bases and J by 4 bases, with 18 bases left in between. CDR3 DNA: TGCAGCGTCGCCGGAGTTTTGGGGGGCACTGAAGCTTTCTTT. This translates into CSVAGVLGGTEAFF.

The V gene is TRBV9, the J gene TRBJ2-5, with D tentatively TRBD2 (5 bases). V was cut by 4 bases and J by 1 base, with 17 bases left in between. The CDR3 extends over 16 amino acids. Germline-derived CDR1 and CDR2 are SGDLS and YYNGEE. CDR3 region: CASSLGERSVQETQYF. The CDR3 nucleotides read TGTGCCAGCAGCCTCGGGGAGCGGAGTGTCCAAGAGACCCAGTACTTC.

A word on this clone: A read error is likely here: a far larger clone is one base away. The CDR3 DNA sequence: TGTGCCTGGAGTTTGCAGGGGGCCCCTAGGGCCAACGTCCTGACTTTC. As protein: CAWSLQGAPRANVLTF. The chain uses TRBV30 and TRBJ2-6, with 8 nucleotides matching TRBD1. V lost 2 bases, J lost 5 bases, and 8 bases stayed unmatched. The CDR3 is 16 residues long. Germline V CDR1 and CDR2: GTSNPN, SVGIG (reference sequence).

The rearrangement uses TRBV18 and TRBJ1-1; D gene uncertain. The V gene lost 3 bases and the J gene lost 6 bases, with 11 bases spanning the gap. CDR1 is KGHSH and CDR2 is LQKENI in the germline V gene. The CDR3 loop spans 13 amino acids. The CDR3 loop is CASSPNSNSEAFF. CDR3 sequence (DNA): TGTGCCAGCTCACCCAATTCAAACTCTGAAGCTTTCTTT.

V is TRBV5-4 and J is TRBJ2-1, with 9 nucleotides matching TRBD2. CDR3 length equals 17 residues. Trimming cost V 7 bases and J 2 bases; bases outside gene matches: 13. Germline V gene data show CDR1 as SGHNT and CDR2 as YYREEE (reference sequence). The chain's CDR3 is CASFRGGAGGTYNEQFF. The CDR3 bases are TGTGCCAGCTTTAGGGGTGGAGCGGGAGGAACCTACAATGAGCAGTTCTTC.

The chain employs TRBV19 and TRBJ2-2; 7 bases are a match to TRBD2. The CDR3 runs to 17 residues. V shed 3 bases, J shed 2 bases, and the junction held 9 bases outside the gene matches. The germline V gene encodes CDR1 LNHDA and CDR2 SQIVND (reference sequence). CDR3 DNA sequence: TGTGCCAGTAGTATCCCGACTAGCAGGACCAACACCGGGGAGCTGTTTTTT. Translation: CASSIPTSRTNTGELFF.

This sequence joins TRBV27 and TRBJ2-3; D tentatively reads TRBD1 or TRBD2 (5 bases each). The germline gives CDR1 MNHEY, CDR2 SMNVEV (reference sequence). Trimming took 6 bases from V and 11 from J, leaving 18 bases between them. The CDR3 is 13 residues long. The CDR3 nucleotides read TGTGCCAGCAGCCCCTGGGGGACCTTCGGGCAGTATTTT. It specifies CASSPWGTFGQYF.

The chain recombines TRBV7-3 with TRBJ2-5; 8 bases agree with TRBD1. The V segment lost 1 base and the J segment 1 base; nucleotides outside the gene matches: 8. The CDR3 totals 17 residues. Looked up from germline, CDR1 is SGHTA and CDR2 is FQGTGA. The CDR3 sequence: CASSLRQGAFSQETQYF. Written as DNA, the CDR3 is TGTGCCAGCAGCTTAAGGCAGGGGGCTTTTAGCCAAGAGACCCAGTACTTC.

About this clone: With a far larger clone one base away, a read error is the likely cause. The chain couples TRBV29-1 to TRBJ1-4; D is uncertain. The CDR3 consists of 12 residues. The V gene lost 7 bases and the J gene lost 7 bases, with 13 bases spanning the gap. Germline V CDR1 and CDR2: SQVTM, ANQGSEA. The CDR3 nucleotides are TGCAGCGCTGGGTGGGCGCGTGAAAAACTGTTTTTT. Protein product: CSAGWAREKLFF.

The chain has TRBV5-1 and TRBJ2-7, with a possible D match to TRBD1 (6 bases). V dropped 7 bases and J dropped 6 bases, with 20 bases sitting between them. The CDR3 runs to 14 residues. Germline CDR1 is SGHRS and CDR2 is YFSETQ. This chain's CDR3 is CASVDGTTSTEQYF. In DNA, the CDR3 is TGCGCCAGCGTGGACGGGACAACTTCTACCGAGCAGTACTTC.

This clone was detected only once. V gene TRBV20-1 combines with J gene TRBJ2-7; D possibly corresponds to TRBD1 (5 bases). This CDR3 has 11 residues. Per germline, CDR1 DFQATT and CDR2 SNEGSKA (reference sequence). The V gene lost 6 bases and the J gene lost 3 bases, with 9 bases spanning the gap. The CDR3 nucleotides are TGCAGTGCATCGACAGTCTACGAGCAGTACTTC. It yields the protein CSASTVYEQYF.

J is TRBJ2-1 and V is TRBV7-9, with D perhaps TRBD1 (6 bases). Germline V CDR1 and CDR2: SEHNR, FQNEAQ (reference sequence). The CDR3 extends over 13 amino acids. The ends were cut back, 7 bases at V and 4 bases at J, with 11 bases in the middle. The CDR3 nucleotides read TGTGCCAGCAAGTGGACAGAGTACAATGAGCAGTTCTTC. It yields the protein CASKWTEYNEQFF.